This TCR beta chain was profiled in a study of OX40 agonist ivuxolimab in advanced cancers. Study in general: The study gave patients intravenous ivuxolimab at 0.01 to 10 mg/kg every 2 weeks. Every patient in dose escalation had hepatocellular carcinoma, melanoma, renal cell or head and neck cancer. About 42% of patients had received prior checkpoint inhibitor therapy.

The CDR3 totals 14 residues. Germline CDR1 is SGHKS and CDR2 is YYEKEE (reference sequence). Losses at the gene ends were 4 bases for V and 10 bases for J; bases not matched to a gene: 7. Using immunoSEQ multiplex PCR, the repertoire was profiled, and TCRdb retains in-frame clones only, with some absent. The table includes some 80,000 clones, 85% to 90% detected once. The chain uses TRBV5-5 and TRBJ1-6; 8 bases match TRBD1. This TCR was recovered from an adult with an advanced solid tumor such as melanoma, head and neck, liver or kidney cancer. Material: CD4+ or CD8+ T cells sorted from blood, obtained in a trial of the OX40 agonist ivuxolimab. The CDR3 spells CASSPDRVRSPLHF. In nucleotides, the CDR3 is TGTGCCAGCAGCCCGGACAGGGTTAGGTCACCCCTCCACTTT.